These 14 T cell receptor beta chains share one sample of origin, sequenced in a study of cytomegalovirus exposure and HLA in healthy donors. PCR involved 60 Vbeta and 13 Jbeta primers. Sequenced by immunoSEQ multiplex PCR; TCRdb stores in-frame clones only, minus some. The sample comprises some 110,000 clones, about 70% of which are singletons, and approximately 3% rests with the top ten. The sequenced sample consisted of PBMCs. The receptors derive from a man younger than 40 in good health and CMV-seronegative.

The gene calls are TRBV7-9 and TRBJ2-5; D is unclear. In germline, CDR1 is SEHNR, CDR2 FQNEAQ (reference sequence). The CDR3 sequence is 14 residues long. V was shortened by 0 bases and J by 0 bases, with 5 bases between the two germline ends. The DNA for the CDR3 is TGTGCCAGCAGCTTAGCCGCGGACCAAGAGACCCAGTACTTC. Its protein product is CASSLAADQETQYF.

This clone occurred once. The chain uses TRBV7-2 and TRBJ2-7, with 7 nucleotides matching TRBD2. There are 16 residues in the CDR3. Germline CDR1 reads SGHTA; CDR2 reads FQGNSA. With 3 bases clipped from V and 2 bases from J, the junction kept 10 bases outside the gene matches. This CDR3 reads CASSFKGGSVTYEQYF. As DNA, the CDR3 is TGTGCCAGCAGCTTTAAAGGCGGGAGCGTGACCTACGAGCAGTACTTC.

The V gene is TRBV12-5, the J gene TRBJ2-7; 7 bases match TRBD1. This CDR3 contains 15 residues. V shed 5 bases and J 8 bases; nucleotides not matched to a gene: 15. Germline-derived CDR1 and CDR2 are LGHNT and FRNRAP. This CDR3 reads CASGKPRQGPAQQYF. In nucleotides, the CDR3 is TGTGCTAGTGGTAAACCCCGACAGGGTCCAGCCCAGCAGTACTTC.

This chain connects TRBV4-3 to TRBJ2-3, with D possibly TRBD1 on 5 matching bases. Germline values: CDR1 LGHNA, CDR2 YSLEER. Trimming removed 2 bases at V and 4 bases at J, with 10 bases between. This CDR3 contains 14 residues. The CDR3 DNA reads TGCGCCAGCAGCCAACAGGGCCCTGCAGATACGCAGTATTTT. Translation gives CASSQQGPADTQYF.

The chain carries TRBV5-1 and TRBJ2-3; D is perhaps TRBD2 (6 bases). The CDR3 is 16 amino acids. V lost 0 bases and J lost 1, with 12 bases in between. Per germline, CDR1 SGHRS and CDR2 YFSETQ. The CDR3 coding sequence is TGCGCCAGCAGCTTGGCAACACGGAGGGGCACAGATACGCAGTATTTT. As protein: CASSLATRRGTDTQYF.

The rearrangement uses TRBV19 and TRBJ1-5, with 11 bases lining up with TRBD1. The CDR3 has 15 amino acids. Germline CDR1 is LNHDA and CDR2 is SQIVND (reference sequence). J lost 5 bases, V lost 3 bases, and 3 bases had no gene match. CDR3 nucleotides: TGTGCCAGTAGTATCGGACAGGGGGCCTATCAGCCCCAGCATTTT. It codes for CASSIGQGAYQPQHF. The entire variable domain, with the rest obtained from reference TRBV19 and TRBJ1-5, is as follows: DGGITQSPKYLFRKEGQNVTLSCEQNLNHDAMYWYRQDPGQGLRLIYYSQIVNDFQKGDIAEGYSVSREKKESFPLTVTSAQKNPTAFYLCASSIGQGAYQPQHFGDGTRLSIL.

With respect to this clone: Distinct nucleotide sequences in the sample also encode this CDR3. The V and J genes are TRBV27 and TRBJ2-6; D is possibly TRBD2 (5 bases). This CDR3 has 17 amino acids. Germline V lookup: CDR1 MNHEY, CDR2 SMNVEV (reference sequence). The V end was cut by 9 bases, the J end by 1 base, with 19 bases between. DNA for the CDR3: TGTGCCAGTAGCCTAGCAGCCGGTAAGTCTGGGGCCAACGTCCTGACTTTC. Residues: CASSLAAGKSGANVLTF.

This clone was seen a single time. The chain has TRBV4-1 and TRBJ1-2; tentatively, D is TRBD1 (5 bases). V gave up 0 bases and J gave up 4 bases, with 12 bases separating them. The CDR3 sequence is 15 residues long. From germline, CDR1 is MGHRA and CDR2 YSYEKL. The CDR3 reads CASSQDSPQGYGYTF. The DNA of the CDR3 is TGCGCCAGCAGCCAAGATAGCCCCCAGGGCTATGGCTACACCTTC.

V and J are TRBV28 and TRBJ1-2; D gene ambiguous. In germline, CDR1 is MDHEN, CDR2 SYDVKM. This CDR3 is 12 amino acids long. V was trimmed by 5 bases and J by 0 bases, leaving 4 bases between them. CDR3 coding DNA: TGTGCCAGCAGTCCGGCTAACTATGGCTACACCTTC. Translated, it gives CASSPANYGYTF.

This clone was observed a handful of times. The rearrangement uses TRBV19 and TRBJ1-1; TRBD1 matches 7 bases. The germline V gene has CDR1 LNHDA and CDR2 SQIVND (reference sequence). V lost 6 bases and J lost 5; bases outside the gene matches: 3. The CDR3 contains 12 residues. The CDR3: CASRGQRTEAFF. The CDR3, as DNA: TGTGCCAGTAGGGGACAGAGGACTGAAGCTTTCTTT.

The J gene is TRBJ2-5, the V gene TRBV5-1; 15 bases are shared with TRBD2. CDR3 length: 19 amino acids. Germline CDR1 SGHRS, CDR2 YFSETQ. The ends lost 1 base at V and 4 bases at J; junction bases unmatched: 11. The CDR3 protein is CASSLTRTSGRGRRETQYF. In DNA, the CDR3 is TGCGCCAGCAGCTTGACGCGGACTAGCGGGAGGGGACGGCGAGAGACCCAGTACTTC.

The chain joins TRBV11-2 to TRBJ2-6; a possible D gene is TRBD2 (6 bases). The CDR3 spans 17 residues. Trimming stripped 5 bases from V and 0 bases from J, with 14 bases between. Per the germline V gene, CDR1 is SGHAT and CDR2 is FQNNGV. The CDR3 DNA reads TGTGCCAGCAGCCGGCCGGGACTGAGCTCTGGGGCCAACGTCCTGACTTTC. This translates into CASSRPGLSSGANVLTF.

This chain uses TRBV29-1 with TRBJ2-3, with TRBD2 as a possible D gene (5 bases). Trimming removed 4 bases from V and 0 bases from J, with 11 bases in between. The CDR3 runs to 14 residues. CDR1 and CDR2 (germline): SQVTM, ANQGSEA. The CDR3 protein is CSVGRAGSTDTQYF. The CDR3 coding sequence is TGCAGCGTTGGACGGGCGGGTAGCACAGATACGCAGTATTTT.

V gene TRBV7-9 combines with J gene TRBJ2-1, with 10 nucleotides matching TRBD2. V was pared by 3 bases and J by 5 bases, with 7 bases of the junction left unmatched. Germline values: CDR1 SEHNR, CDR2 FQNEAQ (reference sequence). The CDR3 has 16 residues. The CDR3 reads CASSFGSGRSHNEQFF. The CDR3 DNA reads TGTGCCAGCAGCTTTGGTAGCGGGAGGTCCCACAATGAGCAGTTCTTC.